The 2 T cell receptor beta chains below all came from one sample that was sequenced in a study of blood T cell repertoires in COVID-19. Using immunoSEQ multiplex PCR, the repertoire was profiled, and TCRdb retains in-frame clones only, with some absent. Among some 160,000 clones listed, approximately 86% were seen once. Material for sequencing was peripheral blood. Receptor source: an elderly woman with COVID-19, enrolled during active disease.

V is TRBV2 and J is TRBJ2-2, with 11 bases matching TRBD1. CDR1 is SNHLY, CDR2 FYNNEI, per germline. This CDR3 has 14 residues. V lost 5 bases and J lost 7; bases outside the gene matches: 3. The CDR3 nucleotides are TGTGCCAGCAGTCGGGACAGGGGGTTCGGGGAGCTGTTTTTT. This sequence encodes CASSRDRGFGELFF.

The chain links TRBV27 to TRBJ1-2, with no clear D. Germline CDR1 and CDR2: MNHEY and SMNVEV (reference sequence). V dropped 0 bases and J dropped 3 bases, with 5 bases sitting between them. This CDR3 region has 13 residues. CDR3 bases: TGTGCCAGCAGTTTATCGGCAGACTATGGCTACACCTTC. Its protein is CASSLSADYGYTF.